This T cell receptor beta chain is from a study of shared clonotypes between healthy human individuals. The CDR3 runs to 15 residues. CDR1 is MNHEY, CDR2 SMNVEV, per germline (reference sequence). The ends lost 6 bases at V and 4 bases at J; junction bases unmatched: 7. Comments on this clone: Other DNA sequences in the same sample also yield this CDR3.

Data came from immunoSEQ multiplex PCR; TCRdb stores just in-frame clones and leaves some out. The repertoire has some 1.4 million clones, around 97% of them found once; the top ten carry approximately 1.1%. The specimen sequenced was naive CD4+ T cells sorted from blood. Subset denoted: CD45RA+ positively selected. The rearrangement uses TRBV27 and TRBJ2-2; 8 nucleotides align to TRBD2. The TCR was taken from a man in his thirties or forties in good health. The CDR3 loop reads CASSLSGRATGELFF. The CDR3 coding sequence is TGTGCCAGCAGCCTCAGCGGGAGAGCCACCGGGGAGCTGTTTTTT.